These T cell receptor beta chains were read from a single sample in a study of spatial heterogeneity in lung cancer. TCRdb independently ran MiXCR on the 5' RACE reads; one entry per CDR3 protein. The repertoire holds around 9,800 distinct CDR3 sequences, with roughly 7.9% as singletons. The specimen comprised lung tumor tissue, sampled at surgery. These receptors were taken from a female donor with early-stage non-small cell lung cancer. Both conserved end residues are part of each CDR3. A D gene is named only where the DNA matches it firmly. A row's size may be missing; if present it is once, few, many or a size class.

TRBD2,TRBV3-1,few,TRBJ2-2,CASSQDAASGRPGTGELFF,TGTGCCAGCAGCCAAGATGCGGCTAGCGGGAGGCCCGGGACCGGGGAGCTGTTTTTT
.,TRBV2,few,TRBJ2-7,CASQARKSSYEQYF,TGTGCCAGCCAAGCGCGGAAGAGCTCCTACGAGCAGTACTTC
TRBD2,TRBV4-1,.,TRBJ2-7,CVSSHPGLAGGIDFYEQYF,TGCGTCAGCAGCCACCCGGGACTAGCGGGGGGAATCGACTTCTACGAGCAGTACTTC
.,TRBV6-5,.,TRBJ2-2,CASSYSQGSNTGELFF,TGTGCCAGCAGTTACTCGCAGGGATCGAACACCGGGGAGCTGTTTTTT
TRBD2,TRBV7-9,many,TRBJ2-5,CASSLGGLVNRGTQYF,TGTGCCAGCAGCTTAGGAGGACTAGTGAACCGGGGGACCCAGTACTTC
.,TRBV5-1,many,TRBJ2-7,CASSEWGATGTGEQYF,TGCGCCAGCAGTGAATGGGGGGCGACCGGGACTGGAGAGCAGTACTTC
.,TRBV9,many,TRBJ2-6,CASSQRTAPGSGANVLTF,TGTGCCAGCAGCCAGCGAACTGCCCCGGGGTCTGGGGCCAACGTCCTGACTTTC
.,TRBV30,many,TRBJ2-6,CASFSGANVLTF,TGTGCCTCATTCTCTGGGGCCAACGTCCTGACTTTC
.,TRBV6-6,few,TRBJ2-7,CASRRQVLPGYEQYF,TGTGCCAGCAGACGACAGGTCCTCCCGGGGTACGAGCAGTACTTC
TRBD1,TRBV15,many,TRBJ1-2,CATSRDRDREYGYTF,TGTGCCACCAGCAGAGATCGGGACAGGGAATATGGCTACACCTTC
.,TRBV10-1,many,TRBJ2-3,CASSFQLQDTQYF,TGCGCCAGCAGTTTTCAGCTGCAGGATACGCAGTATTTT
.,TRBV20-1,once,TRBJ2-3,CSAGGSFPTDTQYF,TGCAGTGCTGGTGGCTCCTTCCCCACAGATACGCAGTATTTT
.,TRBV7-3,.,TRBJ1-1,CASSLLERTEAFF,TGTGCCAGCAGCTTACTCGAACGAACTGAAGCTTTCTTT
.,TRBV12-3/TRBV12-4,many,TRBJ2-7,CASSLVGGYEQYF,TGTGCCAGCAGTTTAGTCGGTGGTTACGAGCAGTACTTC
.,TRBV20-1,many,TRBJ1-1,CSASNRRMNTEAFF,TGCAGTGCTAGTAACAGAAGAATGAACACTGAAGCTTTCTTT
TRBD1,TRBV5-1,many,TRBJ2-7,CVSSWGQGVSYEQYF,TGCGTCAGCAGCTGGGGACAGGGAGTTTCCTACGAGCAGTACTTC
.,TRBV20-1,few,TRBJ2-3,CSARDPLAGTDTQYF,TGCAGTGCTAGAGATCCTTTGGCAGGCACAGATACGCAGTATTTT
.,TRBV5-1,many,TRBJ1-4,CASKSGHPNEKLFF,TGCGCCAGCAAATCGGGACACCCTAATGAAAAACTGTTTTTT
.,TRBV2,many,TRBJ2-1,CASSELGGGFNEQFF,TGTGCCAGCAGTGAGTTGGGTGGGGGTTTCAATGAGCAGTTCTTC
.,TRBV6-5,many,TRBJ1-1,CASSPGYTEAFF,TGTGCCAGCAGTCCTGGTTACACTGAAGCTTTCTTT
TRBD1,TRBV10-3,medium-sized,TRBJ1-1,CAISEDRGQAEAFF,TGTGCCATCAGCGAGGACAGGGGTCAGGCTGAAGCTTTCTTT
TRBD2,TRBV20-1,medium-sized,TRBJ2-3,CSARVPLAGTDTQYF,TGCAGTGCTAGAGTCCCGCTAGCGGGGACAGATACGCAGTATTTT
.,TRBV30,few,TRBJ2-7,CAWRGDPDNEQYF,TGTGCCTGGAGAGGTGACCCGGACAACGAGCAGTACTTC
.,TRBV10-3,many,TRBJ2-5,CAIGAEETQYF,TGTGCCATCGGGGCCGAGGAGACCCAGTACTTC
.,TRBV20-1,many,TRBJ1-2,CSVPASGDNLIYGYTF,TGCAGTGTCCCCGCCTCTGGGGACAACCTCATATATGGCTACACCTTC
TRBD1,TRBV20-1,.,TRBJ1-1,CSALSDRLLRVAFF,TGCAGTGCGCTCTCGGACAGGTTACTAAGGGTAGCTTTCTTT
.,TRBV24-1,many,TRBJ1-1,CATSPSGRYTEAFF,TGTGCCACCAGCCCATCGGGCAGATACACTGAAGCTTTCTTT